The 29 T cell receptor beta chains below were found in one sample sequenced in a study of blood T cells in healthy people across ages. For the second PCR, which ran for roughly 6 to 11 cycles, a sample-barcoded 5' primer and a J-beta primer mix were used. TCRdb passed the 5' RACE reads through MiXCR, listing each CDR3 protein once. The table includes 700,000 to 900,000 distinct CDR3 sequences, roughly 24% detected once. These records were also assigned to another study, of T cells of mothers and their children.

The sample consisted of blood. These receptors came from a boy aged 5-17 years in good health.

The chain carries TRBV29-1 and TRBJ1-1, with TRBD1 as a possible D gene (6 bases). Germline V CDR1 and CDR2: SQVTM, ANQGSEA. The CDR3 consists of 14 residues. The V end lost 4 bases, the J end lost 1 base, and 13 bases lay between the germline ends. The DNA for the CDR3 is TGCAGCGTTGCCCCGACAGGCTCGAACACTGAAGCTTTCTTT. As protein: CSVAPTGSNTEAFF.

This clonotype was found many times. The V call is TRBV28, the J call TRBJ2-7; possibly TRBD2 for D (5 bases). CDR1 and CDR2 (germline): MDHEN, SYDVKM. The V and J ends lost 3 bases and 0 bases respectively, with 15 bases between them. This CDR3 region has 16 residues. The CDR3 protein is CASSFHLAGLSYEQYF. CDR3 nucleotides: TGTGCCAGCAGTTTCCACCTCGCTGGACTCTCCTACGAGCAGTACTTC.

This clonotype was seen a few times. The chain is built from TRBV29-1 and TRBJ2-1; 8 bases agree with TRBD2. From germline, CDR1 is SQVTM and CDR2 ANQGSEA. The CDR3 runs 15 residues. Trimming at V came to 2 bases and at J to 0 bases, leaving 3 bases not matched to a gene. CDR3 loop: CSVELAGRSYNEQFF. CDR3 nucleotides: TGCAGCGTTGAATTAGCGGGGCGCTCCTACAATGAGCAGTTCTTC.

V usage is TRBV6-1 and J usage is TRBJ2-3, with TRBD1 matching over 8 bases. The CDR3 totals 15 residues. The ends lost 8 bases at V and 4 bases at J; junction bases unmatched: 11. Germline V lookup: CDR1 MNHNS, CDR2 SASEGT. The CDR3 DNA reads as TGTGCCAGCTGCCTTGGACAGGGAGTATCAGATACGCAGTATTTT. As protein: CASCLGQGVSDTQYF.

In this sample, this clonotype turned up many times. J is TRBJ2-7 and V is TRBV7-8, with D possibly TRBD1 on 6 matching bases. Per germline, CDR1 SGHVS and CDR2 FQNEAQ. This CDR3 region has 15 residues. V was shortened by 5 bases and J by 0 bases, with 14 bases between the two germline ends. The CDR3 region is CASSPQGQLSYEQYF. Written as DNA, the CDR3 is TGTGCCAGCAGCCCCCAAGGACAGCTCTCCTACGAGCAGTACTTC.

This clonotype appeared a few times. The chain links TRBV12-3 or TRBV12-4 to TRBJ2-5; possibly TRBD1 or TRBD2 for D (5 bases each). The V end lost 1 base, the J end lost 7 bases, and 7 bases lay between the germline ends. CDR3 length equals 12 residues. The CDR3 region is CASSLVGGTQYF. The CDR3 DNA is TGTGCCAGCAGTTTAGTTGGGGGGACCCAGTACTTC.

This chain uses TRBV2 with TRBJ2-7; a weak D match, TRBD2 (6 bases). This CDR3 is built from 15 residues. V was pared by 6 bases and J by 1 base, with 16 bases between. Germline V CDR1 and CDR2: SNHLY, FYNNEI. CDR3 coding DNA: TGTGCCAGCAGCGCTACCGGCGCGGGATCCTACGAGCAGTACTTC. This encodes CASSATGAGSYEQYF.

J is TRBJ1-2 and V is TRBV7-3; TRBD1 is a possible D gene (5 bases). The V end was cut by 5 bases, the J end by 5 bases, with 24 bases between. Germline V gene data show CDR1 as SGHTA and CDR2 as FQGTGA. The CDR3 extends over 17 amino acids. CDR3 nucleotide sequence: TGTGCCAGCAGCCCTACCGGACGGGGCGCCCGAGGGTATGGCTACACCTTC. Translating it yields CASSPTGRGARGYGYTF. The variable domain in full, completed from reference TRBV7-3 and TRBJ1-2, reads GAGVSQTPSNKVTEKGKYVELRCDPISGHTALYWYRQSLGQGPEFLIYFQGTGAADDSGLPNDRFFAVRPEGSVSTLKIQRTERGDSAVYLCASSPTGRGARGYGYTFGSGTRLTVV.

This clonotype appeared a few times. The rearrangement links TRBV5-1 to TRBJ2-4, with D possibly being TRBD1 (6 bases). V dropped 4 bases and J dropped 5 bases, with 16 bases sitting between them. Germline CDR1 reads SGHRS; CDR2 reads YFSETQ. This CDR3 is 15 amino acids long. The CDR3 region has the DNA TGCGCCAGCAGCCTCACCGGGGCAGGGGAAAACATTCAGTACTTC. Its protein product is CASSLTGAGENIQYF.

The rearrangement uses TRBV5-1 and TRBJ2-5; 7 bases agree with TRBD1. The CDR3 runs to 15 residues. Germline loops: CDR1 SGHRS, CDR2 YFSETQ. With 1 base clipped from V and 4 bases from J, the junction kept 7 bases outside the gene matches. The CDR3 here is CASSLPRQGGETQYF. DNA for the CDR3: TGCGCCAGCAGCTTGCCGCGACAGGGCGGAGAGACCCAGTACTTC. Using reference TRBV5-1 and TRBJ2-5 for the parts outside the CDR3, the full variable domain is KAGVTQTPRYLIKTRGQQVTLSCSPISGHRSVSWYQQTPGQGLQFLFEYFSETQRNKGNFPGRFSGRQFSNSRSEMNVSTLELGDSALYLCASSLPRQGGETQYFGPGTRLLVL.

The rearrangement links TRBV29-1 to TRBJ2-7, with TRBD2 matching over 11 bases. The CDR3 is 18 residues long. Germline V gives CDR1 SQVTM, CDR2 ANQGSEA. V dropped 0 bases and J dropped 0; count of bases not matched to a gene: 10. DNA for the CDR3: TGCAGCGTTGAAGATCCCCTAGCGGGGGGACCATACTCCTACGAGCAGTACTTC. This sequence encodes CSVEDPLAGGPYSYEQYF.

This clonotype was seen only a few times. The chain joins TRBV20-1 to TRBJ2-7; D may match TRBD1 or TRBD2 (5 bases each). The CDR3 spans 12 residues. Germline V CDR1 and CDR2: DFQATT, SNEGSKA (reference sequence). CDR3 region: CSARDSNNGTEV. The CDR3 DNA follows: TGCAGTGCTAGAGATTCTAATAACGGGACCGAAGTC.

This clonotype was found a few times. J is TRBJ2-2 and V is TRBV29-1; D unclear. The CDR3 has 11 amino acids. Germline V gene data show CDR1 as SQVTM and CDR2 as ANQGSEA. The ends were cut back, 7 bases at V and 4 bases at J, with 7 bases in the middle. CDR3: CSGTVTGELFF. CDR3 sequence (DNA): TGCAGCGGGACGGTCACCGGGGAGCTGTTTTTT.

As regards this clonotype: No conserved phenylalanine or tryptophan ends this CDR3, so it is likely a read error. The rearrangement links TRBV18 to TRBJ2-7; D is unclear. The V end lost 0 bases, the J end lost 4 bases, and 10 bases lay between the germline ends. Germline V gene data show CDR1 as KGHSH and CDR2 as LQKENI. CDR3 size: 14 residues. The CDR3 DNA sequence: TGTGCCAGCTCACCACCATCCCGGGTTTACGAGCAGTACCTC. Translating gives CASSPPSRVYEQYL.

This clonotype was seen only a few times. The rearrangement joins TRBV20-1 to TRBJ2-2, with D possibly TRBD2 on 7 matching bases. V gave up 5 bases and J gave up 4 bases, with 29 bases separating them. Germline lookup yields CDR1 DFQATT and CDR2 SNEGSKA (reference sequence). CDR3 length: 19 residues. CDR3 protein: CSALMPRARGGLGTGELFF. DNA of the CDR3: TGCAGTGCTCTTATGCCCCGGGCCAGGGGAGGGCTTGGCACCGGGGAGCTGTTTTTT.

This clonotype was detected a few times. This chain links TRBV28 with TRBJ2-3; D remains unclear. The germline V and J ends were trimmed by 6 bases and 6 bases, with 7 bases remaining between them. Germline CDR1 is MDHEN and CDR2 is SYDVKM. The CDR3 totals 11 residues. CDR3 bases: TGTGCCAGCAGCCGCCCCGATACGCAGTATTTT. Protein product: CASSRPDTQYF.

V usage is TRBV5-5 and J usage is TRBJ1-2, with a weak D call TRBD1 (5 bases). The CDR3 is made up of 15 amino acids. Germline V lookup: CDR1 SGHKS, CDR2 YYEKEE (reference sequence). Trimming pared 10 bases from V and 7 bases from J, leaving 26 bases between. The CDR3 sequence: CASSWVRLGVSGYTF. CDR3 coding DNA: TGTGCCTCCTCTTGGGTCCGTCTGGGGGTGTCTGGCTACACCTTC.

The CDR3 sequence: CASSSRPSSNQPQHF. The CDR3 DNA follows: TGTGCCAGCAGCTCTCGGCCGTCAAGCAATCAGCCCCAGCATTTT. The chain combines TRBV7-3 with TRBJ1-5; D is unclear. The CDR3 totals 15 residues. Trimming removed 4 bases from V and 1 base from J, with 11 bases in between. CDR1 and CDR2 from the germline V gene are SGHTA and FQGTGA.

This clonotype showed up just a few times. The chain is built from TRBV7-6 and TRBJ1-2; D call uncertain. The CDR3 totals 12 residues. Trimming pared 5 bases from V and 13 bases from J, leaving 17 bases between. Germline assignment: CDR1 SGHVS and CDR2 FNYEAQ. CDR3 in DNA: TGTGCCAGCAGCCCCAGGCGCCCCCGGCTCACCTTC. Translating gives CASSPRRPRLTF.

V is TRBV12-3 or TRBV12-4 and J is TRBJ1-1; 10 bases line up with TRBD1. J gave up 1 base and V 3 bases, and 5 bases lay outside the gene matches. This CDR3 is 16 amino acids long. CDR3 loop: CASSFRDRGRNTEAFF. For the CDR3, the DNA is TGTGCCAGCAGTTTTAGGGACAGGGGCCGGAACACTGAAGCTTTCTTT.

The chain combines TRBV10-3 with TRBJ1-1; TRBD1 matches at 7 bases. The CDR3 is 14 amino acids. Germline assignment: CDR1 ENHRY and CDR2 SYGVKD. Unmatched junction bases numbered 15, after V lost 6 bases and J lost 11 bases. In DNA form, the CDR3 reads TGTGCCATCAGCCGACAGGGAGGGGAGATAGTGGCTTTCTTT. Translation: CAISRQGGEIVAFF.

This rearrangement joins TRBV11-3 to TRBJ2-3, with TRBD2 as a possible D gene (6 bases). Germline values: CDR1 SGHNT, CDR2 YENEEA. The CDR3 consists of 14 residues. Trimming shortened V by 5 bases and J by 7 bases, and 16 bases separated the two germline ends. Here the CDR3 DNA reads TGTGCCAGCAGCCCTGGGACTGCTAGACATACGCAGTATTTT. Amino acid sequence: CASSPGTARHTQYF.

The chain recombines TRBV2 with TRBJ2-4; a possible D gene is TRBD1 (5 bases). V was pared by 10 bases and J by 3 bases, with 19 bases between. The length of the CDR3 is 15 residues. The germline V gene has CDR1 SNHLY and CDR2 FYNNEI. The CDR3 sequence is CATSRAGLGKNIQYF. CDR3 sequence (DNA): TGTGCCACCTCAAGGGCAGGGCTGGGCAAAAACATTCAGTACTTC. The full variable domain, its missing parts supplied by reference TRBV2 and TRBJ2-4, is EPEVTQTPSHQVTQMGQEVILRCVPISNHLYFYWYRQILGQKVEFLVSFYNNEISEKSEIFDDQFSVERPDGSNFTLKIRSTKLEDSAMYFCATSRAGLGKNIQYFGAGTRLSVL.

The chain employs TRBV9 and TRBJ2-5, with TRBD2 matching over 10 bases. Germline CDR1 SGDLS, CDR2 YYNGEE. V shed 0 bases and J 5 bases; nucleotides not matched to a gene: 4. The CDR3 extends over 15 amino acids. The CDR3 DNA follows: TGTGCCAGCAGCGTAGATAGCGGGGGGCCCGAGACCCAGTACTTC. As protein: CASSVDSGGPETQYF.

The CDR3 region is CASSSPDRGTYGYTF. The CDR3 DNA reads as TGCGCCAGCAGCTCACCCGATAGGGGGACGTATGGCTACACCTTC. The chain is built from TRBV5-1 and TRBJ1-2; a possible D gene is TRBD1 (6 bases). This CDR3 comprises 15 residues. Germline CDR1 and CDR2: SGHRS and YFSETQ. Trimming removed 3 bases at V and 5 bases at J, with 17 bases between.

This clonotype occurred a few times. V is TRBV12-5 and J is TRBJ1-4; D uncertain. V lost 2 bases to trimming and J lost 5 bases, with 15 bases between them. There are 16 residues in the CDR3. The germline V gene encodes CDR1 LGHNT and CDR2 FRNRAP. The CDR3 sequence: CASGLYLWGANEKLFF. The CDR3 DNA reads as TGTGCTAGTGGTTTGTATCTTTGGGGAGCCAATGAAAAACTGTTTTTT.

On this clonotype itself: One junction end disagrees with the germline gene, perhaps due to a read error. CDR3 in amino acids: CASSLGELIPQANERFF. CDR3 nucleotide sequence: TGCGCCAGCAGCTTGGGGGAGCTTATCCCCCAGGCTAATGAGCGGTTCTTC. The chain employs TRBV5-5 and TRBJ2-1; D might be TRBD1 or TRBD2, each matching 5 bases. Germline lookup yields CDR1 SGHKS and CDR2 YYEKEE (reference sequence). The CDR3 consists of 17 residues.

The chain couples TRBV29-1 to TRBJ1-2; 8 bases are shared with TRBD1. Germline values: CDR1 SQVTM, CDR2 ANQGSEA. The V gene end was trimmed by 7 bases and the J gene end by 8 bases; junction bases not matched to a gene: 9. CDR3 size: 12 residues. CDR3 sequence (DNA): TGCAGCGCCAGGGGGCCCTCTTTCGGCTACACCTTC. This codes for CSARGPSFGYTF.

This clonotype showed up just a few times. The chain joins TRBV29-1 to TRBJ2-5, with 13 bases identical to TRBD2. Trimming at V came to 7 bases and at J to 5 bases, leaving 13 bases not matched to a gene. The CDR3 has 16 amino acids. The germline V gene has CDR1 SQVTM and CDR2 ANQGSEA. The CDR3 coding sequence is TGCAGCGCTTGGACTAGCGGGGGCCACCCCGGGGAGACCCAGTACTTC. Amino acid sequence: CSAWTSGGHPGETQYF.